This T cell receptor beta chain originates from a study of cytomegalovirus exposure and HLA in healthy donors. Overall study results and limits: Most subjects' HLA-A and HLA-B alleles were reportedly predicted from TCR beta sequences.

V lost 4 bases to trimming and J lost 9 bases; unmatched junction nucleotides: 5. CDR1 is SEHNR and CDR2 is FQNEAQ in the germline V gene (reference sequence). CDR3 length: 12 residues. The table lists this clone with a few counts. Its antigen remains unidentified. PCR employed 60 Vbeta and 13 Jbeta primers. Here immunoSEQ multiplex PCR was the method, and the copy in TCRdb shows in-frame clones only, minus some. The sample has 150,000 to 180,000 clones, about 80% seen once. This clonotype originated in a woman between 40 and 55 years old in good health and CMV-seronegative. Sequenced material: PBMCs. V usage is TRBV7-9 and J usage is TRBJ2-5, with TRBD1 identical over 7 bases. The CDR3 sequence: CASSWGQGAQYF. CDR3 sequence (DNA): TGTGCCAGCAGCTGGGGTCAGGGGGCCCAGTACTTC.